What follows are 5 T cell receptor beta chains derived from one specimen sequenced in a study of blood T cells in healthy people across ages. A sample-barcoded 5' primer and a J-beta primer mix were used in a second PCR of roughly 6 to 12 cycles. TCRdb recomputed calls from the 5' RACE reads with MiXCR, one row per CDR3 protein. The sample carries roughly 1,500,000 distinct CDR3 sequences, around 35% recorded once. Sequenced input: blood. The receptors originated from a woman under 40 in good health.

The chain links TRBV6-1 to TRBJ2-7; 9 nucleotides agree with TRBD2. The CDR3 length is 18 residues. Trimming at V came to 6 bases and at J to 2 bases, leaving 17 bases not matched to a gene. Germline-derived CDR1 and CDR2 are MNHNS and SASEGT. The CDR3 DNA follows: TGTGCCAGCAGCAAAACCGGGGGGAGCGGGGGGCTTGCCTACGAGCAGTACTTC. Its translation: CASSKTGGSGGLAYEQYF.

The chain is built from TRBV7-2 and TRBJ1-6; D might be TRBD1 (5 bases). Germline CDR1 reads SGHTA; CDR2 reads FQGNSA. This CDR3 spans 15 amino acids. Trimming removed 6 bases at V and 5 bases at J, with 14 bases between. CDR3 sequence (DNA): TGTGCCAGCAGTCGGGACGCTTCGGATAATTCACCCCTCCACTTT. Translation gives CASSRDASDNSPLHF.

V and J are TRBV20-1 and TRBJ1-5; D not certain. The V gene's germline CDR1 is DFQATT and CDR2 SNEGSKA (reference sequence). The CDR3 extends over 15 amino acids. V gave up 1 base and J gave up 2 bases, with 12 bases separating them. In DNA, the CDR3 is TGCAGTGCTAGAGCTTTGGGCGGGGGCAATCAGCCCCAGCATTTT. Its protein is CSARALGGGNQPQHF.

As regards this clonotype: A much larger clone sits a single nucleotide away, making a read error possible. The CDR3 region has the DNA TGTGCCAGCAGCCAAGTGATGAGCTCCTACGAGCAGTACTTC. Protein sequence: CASSQVMSSYEQYF. The chain couples TRBV4-2 to TRBJ2-7; D is uncertain. CDR1 is LGHNA and CDR2 is YNFKEQ in the germline V gene. CDR3 length equals 14 residues. Trimming stripped 1 base from V and 0 bases from J, with 7 bases between.

The CDR3 reads CASRRAPNGAQHF. The CDR3 DNA reads as TGTGCCAGCAGGCGAGCCCCCAATGGGGCCCAGCATTTT. The chain employs TRBV6-2 or TRBV6-3 and TRBJ1-5; D gene ambiguous. CDR1 is MNHEY, CDR2 SVGEGT, per germline. Trimming cost V 6 bases and J 11 bases, with 17 bases left between them. The CDR3 extends over 13 amino acids.